This T cell receptor (beta chain) was retrieved from a study of blood T cell repertoires in COVID-19. The CDR3 runs to 14 residues. V shed 4 bases and J shed 2 bases, with 13 bases lying between them. Germline CDR1 and CDR2: SGHRS and YFSETQ. This table comes from immunoSEQ multiplex PCR, and its TCRdb copy is limited to in-frame clones, with some not included. The sample has approximately 190,000 clones, more than 70% seen once. V gene TRBV5-1 combines with J gene TRBJ2-7; a weak D match, TRBD1 (5 bases). Sequences were obtained from peripheral blood. This receptor was obtained from a woman aged 40 to 50 who had recovered from COVID-19. The CDR3 here is CASSGAYGTYEQYF. CDR3 DNA sequence: TGCGCCAGCAGCGGGGCGTACGGAACCTACGAGCAGTACTTC.